This entry lists 21 T cell receptor beta chains sequenced from one sample in a study of CD8+CD57+ T cells in acquired aplastic anemia. TCR beta VDJ and CDR3 were profiled, and genomic DNA was the template. In TCRdb, the reads were re-called with MiXCR into one record per CDR3 protein. The table has around 250,000 distinct CDR3 sequences, approximately 55% seen once; the top ten hold approximately 8.2%. The sequenced sample consisted of sorted CD4+, CD8+, or CD8+CD57+ T cells (not recorded which) from PBMCs. The receptors derive from a human donor with severe aplastic anemia or a healthy control (not recorded which).

As for this clonotype: A much larger clone differs by one base, so this may be a read error. This sequence joins TRBV6-5 and TRBJ2-3; the match to TRBD2 covers 13 bases. The CDR3 spans 21 residues. Germline V gene lookup returns CDR1 MNHEY and CDR2 SVGAGI. The CDR3 spells CASSQTPGLAGHYTSTDTRYF. The CDR3, as DNA: TGTGCCAGCAGTCAAACCCCGGGACTAGCGGGGCACTACACTAGCACAGATACGCGGTATTTT.

This clonotype has at least ten counts. This chain uses TRBV4-2 with TRBJ1-6; 8 nucleotides align to TRBD1. CDR1 LGHNA and CDR2 YNFKEQ come from the germline V gene. The CDR3 is 18 residues long. Trimming at V came to 3 bases and at J to 0 bases, leaving 7 bases not matched to a gene. CDR3 residues: CASSQDGTGSSYNSPLHF. In DNA, the CDR3 is TGTGCCAGCAGCCAGGACGGGACAGGAAGCTCCTATAATTCACCCCTCCACTTT.

The V gene is TRBV9, the J gene TRBJ1-2, with D maybe TRBD1 (6 bases). Germline lookup yields CDR1 SGDLS and CDR2 YYNGEE. The CDR3 totals 13 residues. Trimming took off 6 bases at V and 7 bases at J, with 16 bases between the two ends. The CDR3, as DNA: TGTGCCAGCACCTTAGTGGGGGGCAGTGGCTACACCTTC. Translating it yields CASTLVGGSGYTF.

The chain is built from TRBV6-5 and TRBJ2-5; D may be TRBD1 (7 bases). There are 15 residues in the CDR3. V was pared by 6 bases and J by 5 bases, with 19 bases between. Germline CDR1 MNHEY, CDR2 SVGAGI. CDR3 coding DNA: TGTGCCAGCAGGAGGGGGGACAGCCTAAAGGAGACCCAGTACTTC. It codes for CASRRGDSLKETQYF.

The chain joins TRBV15 to TRBJ2-7; perhaps TRBD2 as D (5 bases). The CDR3 consists of 16 residues. Trimming pared 4 bases from V and 2 bases from J, leaving 18 bases between. Looked up from germline, CDR1 is LNHNV and CDR2 is YYDKDF (reference sequence). The CDR3 sequence: CATSIYGGHGAYEQYF. The CDR3 DNA sequence: TGTGCCACCAGCATATACGGAGGCCATGGTGCCTACGAGCAGTACTTC. Variable domain in full (rest from reference TRBV15 and TRBJ2-7): DAMVIQNPRYQVTQFGKPVTLSCSQTLNHNVMYWYQQKSSQAPKLLFHYYDKDFNNEADTPDNFQSRRPNTSFCFLDIRSPGLGDTAMYLCATSIYGGHGAYEQYFGPGTRLTVT.

This clonotype was recorded at least ten times. The chain recombines TRBV4-3 with TRBJ1-2; 7 bases agree with TRBD1. The CDR3 runs to 15 residues. Germline CDR1 LGHNA, CDR2 YSLEER. Trimming took 4 bases from V and 6 from J; bases not matched to a gene: 11. The CDR3 reads CASSLTDRAGNGYTF. The CDR3 bases are TGCGCCAGCAGCCTAACCGACAGGGCGGGTAATGGCTACACCTTC.

The CDR3 loop is CASSVGQGAREQYF. The CDR3, as DNA: TGTGCCAGCAGTGTGGGACAGGGGGCTCGAGAGCAGTACTTC. The chain combines TRBV7-3 with TRBJ2-7; the match to TRBD1 covers 12 bases. From germline, CDR1 is SGHTA and CDR2 FQGTGA. The CDR3 contains 14 residues. V dropped 6 bases and J dropped 7; count of bases not matched to a gene: 7.

This sequence joins TRBV24-1 and TRBJ2-2; D gene ambiguous. Germline lookup yields CDR1 KGHDR and CDR2 SFDVKD. CDR3 length equals 15 residues. The ends were cut back, 5 bases at V and 0 bases at J, with 9 bases in the middle. The CDR3 is CATSASLSNTGELFF. CDR3 nucleotide sequence: TGTGCCACCAGTGCCAGCTTATCGAACACCGGGGAGCTGTTTTTT.

The gene calls are TRBV7-9 and TRBJ1-4; 8 bases line up with TRBD1. The J segment lost 7 bases and the V segment lost 3 bases, leaving 7 bases of the junction unmatched. The CDR3 consists of 15 residues. Germline V CDR1 and CDR2: SEHNR, FQNEAQ (reference sequence). The CDR3 bases are TGTGCCAGCAGCTTTTTGCAGGGGGCGGGTGAAAAACTGTTTTTT. This gives the protein CASSFLQGAGEKLFF.

The V and J genes are TRBV24-1 and TRBJ2-2, with TRBD1 matching 7 bases. Unmatched junction bases numbered 5, after V lost 2 bases and J lost 6 bases. The CDR3 extends over 15 amino acids. Per the germline V gene, CDR1 is KGHDR and CDR2 is SFDVKD. The CDR3 here is CATSDSQGFPGELFF. CDR3 bases: TGTGCCACCAGTGATTCACAGGGGTTCCCCGGGGAGCTGTTTTTT.

This clonotype was seen at least ten times. The J gene is TRBJ2-7, the V gene TRBV20-1, with a tentative D call TRBD1 (5 bases). V was cut by 3 bases and J by 6 bases, with 15 bases left in between. Germline V gene data show CDR1 as DFQATT and CDR2 as SNEGSKA (reference sequence). The CDR3 contains 13 residues. The CDR3 DNA is TGCAGTGCTAGTCCCATGGGAAGGGGCGAGCAGTACTTC. Translation gives CSASPMGRGEQYF.

For the CDR3, the DNA is TGTGCCAGCAGCACCTGGACCGCCTACAATGAGCAGTTCTTC. This codes for CASSTWTAYNEQFF. The gene calls are TRBV7-2 and TRBJ2-1; D gene uncertain. The CDR3 runs 14 residues. Per germline, CDR1 SGHTA and CDR2 FQGNSA. Trimming stripped 5 bases from V and 2 bases from J, with 10 bases between.

Remarks on this clonotype: Since a much larger clone is just one base distant, this may be a read error. The chain carries TRBV6-6 and TRBJ2-7, with D possibly matching TRBD1 (6 bases). The CDR3 runs 14 residues. The V end lost 9 bases, the J end lost 2 bases, and 17 bases lay between the germline ends. The germline V gene encodes CDR1 MNHNY and CDR2 SVGAGI (reference sequence). The CDR3 DNA reads TGTGCCAGTGAAAAGGGACAAGGAACCTACGAGCAGTACTTC. Translating it yields CASEKGQGTYEQYF.

V and J are TRBV24-1 and TRBJ1-5; the D gene is possibly TRBD1 (5 bases). The ends were cut back, 0 bases at V and 7 bases at J, with 9 bases in the middle. The CDR3 runs 14 residues. Germline CDR1 KGHDR, CDR2 SFDVKD. The CDR3 reads CATSDLSGRQPQHF. For the CDR3, the DNA is TGTGCCACCAGTGATTTGTCAGGGAGGCAGCCCCAGCATTTT.

This clonotype was recorded at least ten times. This chain links TRBV15 with TRBJ2-7; 9 bases agree with TRBD1. V trimming: 3 bases; J trimming: 7 bases; junction bases outside the gene matches: 16. The CDR3 consists of 17 residues. Germline V CDR1 and CDR2: LNHNV, YYDKDF (reference sequence). CDR3 in DNA: TGTGCCACCAGCAGGGAGTCCTTCCGGGACAGGGCGATGGAGCAGTACTTC. This gives the protein CATSRESFRDRAMEQYF.

On this clonotype: The conserved phenylalanine or tryptophan is not found at the CDR3 terminus, so this likely reflects a read error. V and J are TRBV2 and TRBJ1-1; the D gene is possibly TRBD1 (6 bases). The CDR3 runs to 14 residues. Trimming shortened V by 7 bases and J by 2 bases, and 14 bases separated the two germline ends. Germline V gene lookup returns CDR1 SNHLY and CDR2 FYNNEI. CDR3 nucleotides: TGTGCCAGCATTCAAGTACAGGGAAACACTGAAGCTTTCTCT. Its protein product is CASIQVQGNTEAFS.

In this sample, this clonotype turned up many times. CDR3 coding DNA: TGTGCCAGTAGTATTGGGACACGGTGGGGGCAAGAGACCCAGTACTTC. Its translation: CASSIGTRWGQETQYF. The chain is built from TRBV19 and TRBJ2-5; D might be TRBD1 (6 bases). The CDR3 is 16 amino acids. Germline V gives CDR1 LNHDA, CDR2 SQIVND (reference sequence). V shed 3 bases and J shed 2 bases, with 16 bases lying between them.

V gene TRBV7-9 combines with J gene TRBJ1-4; no definite D call. Trimming left V 10 bases short and J 8 bases short, with 8 bases between. CDR3 length equals 10 residues. Germline V gene data show CDR1 as SEHNR and CDR2 as FQNEAQ (reference sequence). For the CDR3, the DNA is TGTGCCATCAAAGGGGAAAAACTGTTTTTT. Translating gives CAIKGEKLFF.

This clonotype was detected a few times. This may arise from a read error, as a much more abundant clone is one base away. V gene TRBV12-3 or TRBV12-4 combines with J gene TRBJ1-3; TRBD1 matches at 8 bases. The CDR3 is made up of 14 amino acids. V shed 10 bases, J shed 8 bases, and the junction held 13 bases outside the gene matches. CDR3 loop: CATRGAGGGDTIYF. CDR3 nucleotides: TGTGCCACCCGGGGGGCAGGGGGCGGAGACACCATATATTTT.

This clonotype was seen many times. The rearrangement links TRBV7-3 to TRBJ2-7; 12 positions match TRBD2. This CDR3 spans 14 amino acids. Germline CDR1 reads SGHTA; CDR2 reads FQGTGA. V shed 5 bases and J 2 bases; nucleotides not matched to a gene: 1. CDR3: CASSPSGGAYEQYF. The CDR3 DNA follows: TGTGCCAGCAGCCCTAGCGGGGGGGCCTACGAGCAGTACTTC.

At least ten counts were recorded for this clonotype. This sequence joins TRBV20-1 and TRBJ2-5; TRBD2 aligns across 12 bases. The CDR3 runs to 16 residues. V lost 1 base, J lost 5 bases, and 8 bases stayed unmatched. Germline V lookup: CDR1 DFQATT, CDR2 SNEGSKA (reference sequence). The CDR3 nucleotides read TGCAGTGCTAGAGTCCCTAGCGGGGGGGCCAGGGAGACCCAGTACTTC. Protein sequence: CSARVPSGGARETQYF.